This T cell receptor beta chain was captured by sequencing in a study of cytomegalovirus exposure and HLA in healthy donors. Broader study findings: The study dropped some indistinguishable V segments, TRBV6-2 and TRBV6-3 among them.

Primers included in the PCR were 60 Vbeta and 13 Jbeta primers. Produced via immunoSEQ multiplex PCR; TCRdb's table is partial and in-frame only. This repertoire includes more than 95,000 clones. Each donor's status was that of a healthy bone marrow donor. V lost 5 bases, J lost 0 bases, and 8 bases lay in between. The CDR3 is 14 amino acids. CDR1 and CDR2 (germline): SNHLY, FYNNEI. Concerning this clone: No antigen is known for it.

This TCR was recovered from a man aged 40-50 years in good health and CMV-seronegative. This chain connects TRBV2 to TRBJ1-5; the D is unclear. Material: PBMCs. The CDR3 spells CASSSQYSNQPQHF. The CDR3, as DNA: TGTGCCAGCAGTTCACAGTATAGCAATCAGCCCCAGCATTTT.